These 22 T cell receptor beta chains were all obtained from the same sample, sequenced in a study of Graves' ophthalmopathy and Graves' hyperthyroidism. RNA transcripts yielded amplified TCR beta CDR3 regions. RT-PCR in the first round used HTBI primers; a second-round multiplex PCR followed. TCRdb itself ran the multiplex PCR reads through MiXCR, one entry per CDR3 protein. The data show 200,000 to 250,000 distinct CDR3 sequences, 20% to 25% seen once. Sequences were obtained from peripheral blood. All receptors derive from a woman in her 50s with Graves' ophthalmopathy.

The sample holds many counts of this clonotype. CDR3: CASSVVTSYEQYF. CDR3 nucleotide sequence: TGTGCCAGCAGCGTAGTAACCTCCTACGAGCAGTACTTC. The rearrangement links TRBV9 to TRBJ2-7, with D uncertain. Per germline, CDR1 SGDLS and CDR2 YYNGEE. This CDR3 is 13 amino acids long. V was cut by 0 bases and J by 0 bases, with 4 bases left in between.

This clonotype was detected many times. The rearrangement uses TRBV20-1 and TRBJ2-5; D possibly corresponds to TRBD2 (6 bases). CDR3 size: 16 residues. Germline CDR1 and CDR2: DFQATT and SNEGSKA (reference sequence). V was trimmed by 1 base and J by 2 bases, leaving 17 bases between them. DNA for the CDR3: TGCAGTGCTAGAGGGATCAGCCTAGCGAGGCAAGAGACCCAGTACTTC. Its protein is CSARGISLARQETQYF.

This clonotype has a count of ten or more. The CDR3 DNA follows: TGTGCCAGCAGTTTGGAGGGGGATCAGCCCCAGCATTTT. It specifies CASSLEGDQPQHF. The V gene is TRBV12-3 or TRBV12-4, the J gene TRBJ1-5, with a possible D match to TRBD1 (6 bases). This CDR3 has 13 amino acids. With 3 bases removed from V and 5 bases from J, the gap between germline ends came to 8 bases.

This clonotype was recorded at least ten times. The chain links TRBV5-1 to TRBJ1-1; 10 bases are shared with TRBD1. Germline loops: CDR1 SGHRS, CDR2 YFSETQ. Trimming cost V 4 bases and J 4 bases; bases outside gene matches: 7. The CDR3 is made up of 15 amino acids. CDR3 region: CASSMTGGASTEAFF. The CDR3 DNA follows: TGCGCCAGCAGCATGACAGGGGGCGCGAGCACTGAAGCTTTCTTT. Based on the CDR3 plus reference TRBV5-1 and TRBJ1-1, the full variable domain is KAGVTQTPRYLIKTRGQQVTLSCSPISGHRSVSWYQQTPGQGLQFLFEYFSETQRNKGNFPGRFSGRQFSNSRSEMNVSTLELGDSALYLCASSMTGGASTEAFFGQGTRLTVV.

The chain carries TRBV19 and TRBJ1-1; no reliable D call. V lost 2 bases to trimming and J lost 4 bases, with 8 bases between them. CDR1 and CDR2 (germline): LNHDA, SQIVND (reference sequence). The CDR3 runs 13 residues. CDR3 protein: CASSINLGTEAFF. The DNA for the CDR3 is TGTGCCAGTAGTATAAACTTGGGCACTGAAGCTTTCTTT.

This clonotype was seen more than once but under ten times. V gene TRBV29-1 combines with J gene TRBJ1-5; TRBD1 agrees at 9 bases. Germline assignment: CDR1 SQVTM and CDR2 ANQGSEA. The CDR3 loop spans 15 amino acids. V gave up 6 bases and J gave up 2 bases; unmatched junction bases: 8. The CDR3 spells CSVVTGGSGNQPQHF. The CDR3 DNA follows: TGCAGCGTGGTTACAGGGGGCTCGGGCAATCAGCCCCAGCATTTT.

This chain uses TRBV20-1 with TRBJ1-1; D is unclear. The V and J ends lost 3 bases and 6 bases respectively, with 8 bases between them. Germline V gene data show CDR1 as DFQATT and CDR2 as SNEGSKA (reference sequence). The CDR3 has 11 residues. This CDR3 is CSARRSAEAFF. The CDR3 DNA reads as TGCAGTGCTAGGAGAAGCGCTGAAGCTTTCTTT.

This clonotype was counted ten times or more. The V gene is TRBV29-1, the J gene TRBJ2-5, with 13 bases lining up with TRBD2. The CDR3 runs 16 residues. V lost 4 bases, J lost 5 bases, and 10 bases stayed unmatched. Per germline, CDR1 SQVTM and CDR2 ANQGSEA. The CDR3 nucleotides read TGCAGCGTTGCCGGGACTAGCGGGACTAAAACGGAGACCCAGTACTTC. Translating gives CSVAGTSGTKTETQYF.

This clonotype was found many times. The V call is TRBV6-6, the J call TRBJ2-2, with 10 nucleotides matching TRBD1. This CDR3 has 15 amino acids. Germline-derived CDR1 and CDR2 are MNHNY and SVGAGI (reference sequence). V shed 6 bases and J 0 bases; nucleotides not matched to a gene: 1. Here the CDR3 DNA reads TGTGCCAGCAGGACAGGGGGCGCGAACACCGGGGAGCTGTTTTTT. It codes for CASRTGGANTGELFF.

The table lists this clonotype with many counts. V and J are TRBV28 and TRBJ1-5; possible D gene TRBD1, 5 bases. Germline V gene lookup returns CDR1 MDHEN and CDR2 SYDVKM. Trimming removed 2 bases at V and 6 bases at J, with 17 bases between. The CDR3 sequence is 16 residues long. The CDR3 loop reads CASSLPGGGAGQPQHF. CDR3 DNA: TGTGCCAGCAGTTTACCAGGTGGAGGGGCCGGTCAGCCCCAGCATTTT.

This clonotype occurred many times. The chain joins TRBV28 to TRBJ2-7; 9 bases are a match to TRBD1. The CDR3 contains 14 residues. The V and J ends lost 5 bases and 5 bases, in that order; junction bases with no gene match: 7. The germline V gene encodes CDR1 MDHEN and CDR2 SYDVKM. The CDR3 sequence is CASSENRGLDEQYF. For the CDR3, the DNA is TGTGCCAGCAGTGAGAACAGGGGGCTCGACGAGCAGTACTTC.

This clonotype was seen many times. The rearrangement links TRBV12-3 or TRBV12-4 to TRBJ1-5, with 7 nucleotides matching TRBD1. With V trimmed by 6 bases and J by 7 bases, 9 bases remained unmatched. CDR3 length: 14 residues. CDR3 amino acids: CASRSGTDKQPQHF. CDR3 coding DNA: TGTGCCAGCAGGAGCGGGACAGATAAGCAGCCCCAGCATTTT.

This rearrangement joins TRBV12-3 or TRBV12-4 to TRBJ2-7; tentative D call: TRBD1 (5 bases). With 5 bases removed from V and 2 bases from J, the gap between germline ends came to 16 bases. The CDR3 contains 15 residues. The CDR3, as DNA: TGTGCCAGCAGTCCACCGGATACGACAGCCTACGAGCAGTACTTC. Its protein is CASSPPDTTAYEQYF.

This clonotype was counted ten times or more. This chain connects TRBV20-1 to TRBJ1-1, with 7 bases fitting TRBD1. Germline assignment: CDR1 DFQATT and CDR2 SNEGSKA (reference sequence). This CDR3 has 13 residues. The junction had 7 bases not matched to a gene; V was cut back by 5 bases and J by 4 bases. CDR3 region: CSAPTGVGTEAFF. CDR3 nucleotide sequence: TGCAGTGCTCCCACAGGGGTTGGCACTGAAGCTTTCTTT.

Turning to this clonotype: One base away lies a much larger clone, so this may be a sequencing read error. V and J are TRBV30 and TRBJ1-1; D unresolved. This CDR3 is 11 amino acids long. CDR1 GTSNPN and CDR2 SVGIG come from the germline V gene (reference sequence). CDR3 in amino acids: CARSLNTEAFF. The CDR3 DNA reads TGTGCCCGGAGTTTGAACACTGAAGCTTTCTTT.

This clonotype was found many times. V usage is TRBV20-1 and J usage is TRBJ2-7; 7 positions match TRBD2. V shed 0 bases, J shed 2 bases, and the junction held 4 bases outside the gene matches. This CDR3 contains 14 residues. Per germline, CDR1 DFQATT and CDR2 SNEGSKA (reference sequence). The CDR3 is CSARDGRATYEQYF. Written as DNA, the CDR3 is TGCAGTGCTAGAGATGGGAGGGCGACCTACGAGCAGTACTTC.

This clonotype was counted ten times or more. This sequence joins TRBV28 and TRBJ1-2; D is unclear. Trimming left V 5 bases short and J 7 bases short, with 8 bases between. The CDR3 is 11 residues long. CDR1 MDHEN and CDR2 SYDVKM come from the germline V gene. CDR3: CASSRALGYTF. The DNA for the CDR3 is TGTGCCAGCAGTCGCGCCCTTGGCTACACCTTC.

This clonotype was seen ten or more times. The chain's CDR3 is CASSTRHARGYTF. For the CDR3, the DNA is TGTGCCAGCAGCACTCGACACGCACGGGGCTACACCTTC. The chain uses TRBV12-3 or TRBV12-4 and TRBJ1-2; D uncertain. The CDR3 runs to 13 residues. Trimming took 6 bases from V and 8 from J, leaving 16 bases between them.

This clonotype has at least ten counts. The V gene is TRBV20-1, the J gene TRBJ2-7; TRBD1 agrees at 7 bases. Germline values: CDR1 DFQATT, CDR2 SNEGSKA (reference sequence). Unmatched junction bases numbered 8, after V lost 6 bases and J lost 6 bases. There are 12 residues in the CDR3. The CDR3 region has the DNA TGCAGTGCCACCCCGACAGGGAGCGAGCAGTACTTC. This sequence encodes CSATPTGSEQYF.

The chain recombines TRBV11-2 with TRBJ1-1, with 9 bases identical to TRBD1. CDR1 and CDR2 from the germline V gene are SGHAT and FQNNGV. This CDR3 has 13 residues. Trimming removed 4 bases from V and 6 bases from J; junction bases left unmatched: 3. CDR3 sequence reads: CASSYDRGAEAFF. The DNA for the CDR3 is TGTGCCAGCAGCTACGACAGGGGGGCTGAAGCTTTCTTT.

This chain connects TRBV24-1 to TRBJ2-4, with 11 positions matching TRBD2. There are 15 residues in the CDR3. CDR1 is KGHDR and CDR2 is SFDVKD in the germline V gene. Trimming at V came to 3 bases and at J to 8 bases, leaving 5 bases not matched to a gene. This CDR3 reads CATSDIAGGRDIQYF. The CDR3 DNA reads TGTGCCACCAGTGATATAGCGGGAGGGCGTGACATTCAGTACTTC.

This clonotype was counted ten times or more. The chain carries TRBV10-3 and TRBJ1-2, with a possible D match to TRBD1 (6 bases). CDR1 is ENHRY and CDR2 is SYGVKD in the germline V gene. This CDR3 contains 14 residues. Trimming pared 9 bases from V and 6 bases from J, leaving 20 bases between. CDR3 protein: CAIRIKGEDHGYTF. The CDR3, as DNA: TGTGCCATACGTATAAAGGGGGAGGATCATGGCTACACCTTC.